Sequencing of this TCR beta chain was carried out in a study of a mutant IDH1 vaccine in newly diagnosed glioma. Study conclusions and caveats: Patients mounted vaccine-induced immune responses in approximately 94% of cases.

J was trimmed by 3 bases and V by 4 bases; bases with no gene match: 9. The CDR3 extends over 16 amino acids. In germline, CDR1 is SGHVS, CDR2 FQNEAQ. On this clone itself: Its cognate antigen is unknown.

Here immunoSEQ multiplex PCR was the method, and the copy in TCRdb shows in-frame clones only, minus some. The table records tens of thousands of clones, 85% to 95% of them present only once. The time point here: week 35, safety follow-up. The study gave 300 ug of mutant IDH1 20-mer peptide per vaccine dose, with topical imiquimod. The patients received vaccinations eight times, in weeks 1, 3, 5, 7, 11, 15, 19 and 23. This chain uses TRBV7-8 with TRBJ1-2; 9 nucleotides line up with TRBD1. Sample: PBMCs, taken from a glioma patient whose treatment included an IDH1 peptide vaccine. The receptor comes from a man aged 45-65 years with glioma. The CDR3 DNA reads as TGTGCCAGCAGCTCGAGATGGGACAGGGTGGACTATGGCTACACCTTC. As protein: CASSSRWDRVDYGYTF. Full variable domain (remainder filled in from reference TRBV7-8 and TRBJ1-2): GAGVSQSPRYKVAKRGQDVALRCDPISGHVSLFWYQQALGQGPEFLTYFQNEAQLDKSGLPSDRFFAERPEGSVSTLKIQRTQQEDSAVYLCASSSRWDRVDYGYTFGSGTRLTVV.